These 31 T cell receptor beta chains share one sample of origin, sequenced in a study of T cell repertoires in cytomegalovirus infection. TCRdb ran MiXCR on the reads and lists one entry per CDR3 protein. The table has a few hundred thousand distinct CDR3 sequences, more than 30% seen once. No antigen is known for these receptors. Sequenced here: cultured PBMCs, sampled from culture after CMV antigen stimulation. These receptors were collected from a human donor in good health (CMV status not recorded). Some clones in this sample may be carry-over from other donors' samples.

J is TRBJ1-5 and V is TRBV10-3; D is perhaps TRBD1 (5 bases). The CDR3 spans 15 residues. Trimming removed 4 bases at V and 0 bases at J, with 10 bases between. Germline values: CDR1 ENHRY, CDR2 SYGVKD. The CDR3 here is CAISGGTASNQPQHF. The CDR3 DNA follows: TGTGCCATCAGTGGGGGGACGGCTAGCAATCAGCCCCAGCATTTT.

V gene TRBV7-9 combines with J gene TRBJ1-2, with D possibly matching TRBD1 (5 bases). This CDR3 contains 13 residues. CDR1 is SEHNR, CDR2 FQNEAQ, per germline (reference sequence). The V end lost 5 bases, the J end lost 7 bases, and 14 bases lay between the germline ends. CDR3 residues: CASSPVGASGYTF. In DNA form, the CDR3 reads TGTGCCAGCAGCCCCGTTGGGGCGTCTGGCTACACCTTC.

This clonotype was counted only a few times. The chain employs TRBV27 and TRBJ1-1; D not certain. The CDR3 contains 14 residues. The V gene lost 6 bases and the J gene lost 10 bases, with 21 bases spanning the gap. Germline CDR1 and CDR2: MNHEY and SMNVEV (reference sequence). The CDR3 DNA reads TGTGCCAGCAGGGAGGGTCGCGGAGGAGAGGGAGCTTTCTTT. It is translated as CASREGRGGEGAFF.

This rearrangement joins TRBV28 to TRBJ2-5; the D gene is possibly TRBD1 (6 bases). V lost 5 bases, J lost 5 bases, and 15 bases lay in between. The CDR3 contains 14 residues. Germline-derived CDR1 and CDR2 are MDHEN and SYDVKM. CDR3 amino acids: CASSQTGTHETQYF. DNA of the CDR3: TGTGCCAGCAGTCAAACCGGGACACACGAGACCCAGTACTTC. The variable domain in full, completed from reference TRBV28 and TRBJ2-5, reads DVKVTQSSRYLVKRTGEKVFLECVQDMDHENMFWYRQDPGLGLRLIYFSYDVKMKEKGDIPEGYSVSREKKERFSLILESASTNQTSMYLCASSQTGTHETQYFGPGTRLLVL.

A few counts support this clonotype. This sequence joins TRBV7-9 and TRBJ1-1; the match to TRBD1 covers 7 bases. The V gene end was trimmed by 3 bases and the J gene end by 4 bases; junction bases not matched to a gene: 11. Germline loops: CDR1 SEHNR, CDR2 FQNEAQ (reference sequence). CDR3 length equals 16 residues. CDR3 in DNA: TGTGCCAGCAGCTTCCGACAGGACCCAGGGGGCACTGAAGCTTTCTTT. This translates into CASSFRQDPGGTEAFF.

This clonotype was seen a handful of times. The chain is built from TRBV11-3 and TRBJ2-1, with 7 bases that match TRBD2. This CDR3 has 15 amino acids. V shed 8 bases and J 5 bases; nucleotides not matched to a gene: 12. CDR1 is SGHNT, CDR2 YENEEA, per germline. CDR3 DNA sequence: TGTGCCAGCTCTCGAGGGGCTAGCGGAAACAATGAGCAGTTCTTC. Encoded protein: CASSRGASGNNEQFF.

The chain uses TRBV9 and TRBJ2-3; a weak D match, TRBD2 (5 bases). From germline, CDR1 is SGDLS and CDR2 YYNGEE. The ends were cut back, 3 bases at V and 1 base at J, with 9 bases in the middle. The CDR3 loop spans 14 amino acids. CDR3 residues: CASSGLSGTDTQYF. CDR3 in DNA: TGTGCCAGCAGCGGACTAAGCGGCACAGATACGCAGTATTTT.

This chain uses TRBV13 with TRBJ1-1; D unclear. The germline CDR1 and CDR2 sequences are PRHDT and FYEKMQ (reference sequence). The V end was cut by 0 bases, the J end by 1 base, with 12 bases between. The CDR3 sequence is 16 residues long. The CDR3 sequence is CASSLGMGRRNTEAFF. CDR3 in DNA: TGTGCCAGCAGCTTAGGGATGGGAAGAAGGAACACTGAAGCTTTCTTT.

This rearrangement joins TRBV12-3 or TRBV12-4 to TRBJ1-1, with TRBD1 matching over 7 bases. The CDR3 totals 15 residues. V trimming: 1 base; J trimming: 2 bases; junction bases outside the gene matches: 4. DNA of the CDR3: TGTGCCAGCAGTTTAGGCGGGACAGCTAACACTGAAGCTTTCTTT. This encodes CASSLGGTANTEAFF.

The gene calls are TRBV28 and TRBJ1-5; maybe TRBD1 (5 bases). The CDR3 is 14 amino acids. Germline V gene lookup returns CDR1 MDHEN and CDR2 SYDVKM. Trimming removed 8 bases from V and 6 bases from J, with 17 bases in between. DNA for the CDR3: TGTGCCAGCCGAAATCACCAGGGAATTCAGCCCCAGCATTTT. Translation gives CASRNHQGIQPQHF. Filled out from reference TRBV28 and TRBJ1-5, the complete variable domain reads DVKVTQSSRYLVKRTGEKVFLECVQDMDHENMFWYRQDPGLGLRLIYFSYDVKMKEKGDIPEGYSVSREKKERFSLILESASTNQTSMYLCASRNHQGIQPQHFGDGTRLSIL.

This clonotype was seen a handful of times. The chain combines TRBV19 with TRBJ2-5; the match to TRBD2 covers 7 bases. This CDR3 region has 13 residues. Germline CDR1 is LNHDA and CDR2 is SQIVND (reference sequence). With 8 bases clipped from V and 7 bases from J, the junction kept 10 bases outside the gene matches. CDR3 DNA sequence: TGTGCCAGTGGAAAGGGAGGGTTCGGGACCCAGTACTTC. Translating it yields CASGKGGFGTQYF.

This chain joins TRBV25-1 and TRBJ1-2; D not certain. There are 11 residues in the CDR3. Deletions cut 5 bases from V and 7 bases from J, with 8 bases between. CDR1 is MGHDK and CDR2 is SYGVNS in the germline V gene. The CDR3 reads CASSSLTGYTF. DNA of the CDR3: TGTGCCAGCAGTTCGCTGACTGGCTACACCTTC.

This clonotype was seen at least ten times. V usage is TRBV7-2 and J usage is TRBJ2-3; 7 nucleotides match TRBD1. CDR3 length equals 14 residues. Per the germline V gene, CDR1 is SGHTA and CDR2 is FQGNSA. Trimming cost V 9 bases and J 2 bases; bases outside gene matches: 8. The CDR3 reads CASSPTGTTDTQYF. The CDR3 coding sequence is TGTGCCAGTAGTCCGACAGGGACCACAGATACGCAGTATTTT.

This clonotype was counted at least ten times. This chain's CDR3 is CASSVSGSPYNEQFF. In DNA, the CDR3 is TGTGCCAGCAGCGTCAGCGGGAGTCCTTACAATGAGCAGTTCTTC. The V gene is TRBV7-2, the J gene TRBJ2-1; TRBD2 matches 8 bases. CDR1 and CDR2 (germline): SGHTA, FQGNSA. With V trimmed by 5 bases and J by 4 bases, 7 bases remained unmatched. This CDR3 region has 15 residues.

The chain couples TRBV6-1 to TRBJ2-7; D gene ambiguous. Between the trimmed V and J ends, which lost 1 base and 9 bases, there was a span of 7 bases. CDR1 is MNHNS and CDR2 is SASEGT in the germline V gene. The CDR3 length is 11 residues. CDR3 in DNA: TGTGCCAGCAGTGAAGTGTTGGGGCAGTACTTC. It codes for CASSEVLGQYF.

The chain links TRBV6-8 to TRBJ2-3; no definite D call. The germline V gene encodes CDR1 MNHGY and CDR2 SAAAGT. The CDR3 is made up of 13 amino acids. Trimming left V 4 bases short and J 5 bases short, with 10 bases between. The DNA for the CDR3 is TGTGCCAGCAGTTTCACGTTCCGAGATACGCAGTATTTT. This encodes CASSFTFRDTQYF.

V is TRBV19 and J is TRBJ1-5, with TRBD1 as a possible D gene (5 bases). The CDR3 covers 15 residues. V was trimmed by 8 bases and J by 0 bases, leaving 14 bases between them. Germline V gene lookup returns CDR1 LNHDA and CDR2 SQIVND (reference sequence). CDR3 in amino acids: CASQTTVDSNQPQHF. DNA of the CDR3: TGTGCCAGTCAAACGACAGTAGATAGCAATCAGCCCCAGCATTTT.

This clonotype has more than one count but fewer than ten. The chain couples TRBV7-6 to TRBJ1-1; TRBD1 might be the D (5 bases). The CDR3 is 13 residues long. Germline-derived CDR1 and CDR2 are SGHVS and FNYEAQ. Trimming stripped 5 bases from V and 4 bases from J, with 11 bases between. The CDR3 region is CASSASRGTEAFF. CDR3 DNA: TGTGCCAGCAGCGCGTCAAGGGGCACTGAAGCTTTCTTT. Together with reference TRBV7-6 and TRBJ1-1, the CDR3 gives the full variable domain: GAGVSQSPRYKVTKRGQDVALRCDPISGHVSLYWYRQALGQGPEFLTYFNYEAQQDKSGLPNDRFSAERPEGSISTLTIQRTEQRDSAMYRCASSASRGTEAFFGQGTRLTVV.

The genes are TRBV6-5 and TRBJ1-5; D unresolved. This CDR3 spans 15 amino acids. Trimming shortened V by 3 bases and J by 2 bases, and 11 bases separated the two germline ends. The germline gives CDR1 MNHEY, CDR2 SVGAGI. The CDR3 spells CASSYSGVGNQPQHF. The CDR3 DNA sequence: TGTGCCAGCAGTTATAGCGGGGTGGGCAATCAGCCCCAGCATTTT.

This clonotype was recorded a few times. The gene calls are TRBV6-1 and TRBJ2-7; either TRBD1 or TRBD2 may fit D (6 bases each). V lost 6 bases and J 7 bases, leaving 10 bases between the germline ends. This CDR3 has 11 residues. Germline CDR1 MNHNS, CDR2 SASEGT. The CDR3: CASRGGWEQYV. The CDR3 nucleotides are TGTGCCAGCAGAGGGGGGTGGGAGCAGTACGTC.

The chain couples TRBV4-1 to TRBJ2-1, with 7 bases matching TRBD2. The J segment lost 3 bases and the V segment lost 0 bases, leaving 5 bases of the junction unmatched. This CDR3 contains 16 residues. The germline CDR1 and CDR2 sequences are MGHRA and YSYEKL. The CDR3: CASSQDAQRDYNEQFF. CDR3 nucleotides: TGCGCCAGCAGCCAAGATGCCCAGCGGGACTACAATGAGCAGTTCTTC.

This clonotype was seen more than once but under ten times. The chain links TRBV6-1 to TRBJ2-4; TRBD1 or TRBD2 may be the D gene (5 bases each). CDR1 MNHNS and CDR2 SASEGT come from the germline V gene. Trimming took 5 bases from V and 0 from J, leaving 14 bases between them. The CDR3 covers 16 residues. CDR3: CASSHGTDLAKNIQYF. The CDR3 DNA reads TGTGCCAGCAGTCACGGGACGGATCTAGCCAAAAACATTCAGTACTTC.

This clonotype was counted many times. J is TRBJ1-2 and V is TRBV7-2; TRBD1 might be the D (5 bases). Germline loops: CDR1 SGHTA, CDR2 FQGNSA. The length of the CDR3 is 13 residues. Between the trimmed V and J ends, which lost 7 bases and 9 bases, there was a span of 18 bases. The CDR3 sequence: CASTRDPIVSYTF. As DNA, the CDR3 is TGTGCCAGCACCCGGGACCCGATAGTGAGCTACACCTTC. Complete variable domain (other parts from reference TRBV7-2 and TRBJ1-2): GAGVSQSPSNKVTEKGKDVELRCDPISGHTALYWYRQSLGQGLEFLIYFQGNSAPDKSGLPSDRFSAERTGGSVSTLTIQRTQQEDSAVYLCASTRDPIVSYTFGSGTRLTVV.

This clonotype was detected a few times. The V gene is TRBV5-8, the J gene TRBJ1-5; no clear D gene. Trimming stripped 0 bases from V and 6 bases from J, with 7 bases between. Per the germline V gene, CDR1 is SGHTS and CDR2 is YDEGEE. CDR3 size: 13 residues. CDR3 in DNA: TGTGCCAGCAGCTTGGCGGCAGCTCAGCCCCAGCATTTT. Translating gives CASSLAAAQPQHF.

The V and J genes are TRBV6-5 and TRBJ2-3, with 7 bases fitting TRBD2. After removal of 2 bases from V and 2 bases from J, the junction contained 7 bases not matched to a gene. This CDR3 comprises 16 residues. The germline CDR1 and CDR2 sequences are MNHEY and SVGAGI. As DNA, the CDR3 is TGTGCCAGCAGTTACAGCGGGATCCTAAACACAGATACGCAGTATTTT. Protein sequence: CASSYSGILNTDTQYF.

The chain has TRBV4-3 and TRBJ1-5; 8 bases match TRBD1. V dropped 3 bases and J dropped 3; count of bases not matched to a gene: 7. Germline CDR1 and CDR2: LGHNA and YSLEER. The length of the CDR3 is 16 residues. CDR3 DNA: TGCGCCAGCAGCCAGAACCCGACAGGGGACAATCAGCCCCAGCATTTT. This sequence encodes CASSQNPTGDNQPQHF.

This clonotype was counted between two and nine times. The V and J genes are TRBV7-9 and TRBJ1-5; 8 nucleotides agree with TRBD1. The V and J ends lost 1 base and 4 bases, in that order; junction bases with no gene match: 6. CDR3 length equals 16 residues. The germline V gene has CDR1 SEHNR and CDR2 FQNEAQ (reference sequence). CDR3 DNA sequence: TGTGCCAGCAGCTTAGGGACAGGGAATCGGAATCAGCCCCAGCATTTT. It specifies CASSLGTGNRNQPQHF.

This clonotype was picked up a small number of times. The J gene is TRBJ1-1, the V gene TRBV11-2; no firm D call. The CDR3 has 12 amino acids. Trimming removed 4 bases from V and 7 bases from J, with 10 bases in between. Germline V lookup: CDR1 SGHAT, CDR2 FQNNGV. The CDR3 protein is CASSSSGIEAFF. DNA for the CDR3: TGTGCCAGCAGCTCCTCCGGGATTGAAGCTTTCTTT.

V usage is TRBV7-6 and J usage is TRBJ1-4; 7 nucleotides line up with TRBD1. Per the germline V gene, CDR1 is SGHVS and CDR2 is FNYEAQ. The ends lost 5 bases at V and 6 bases at J; junction bases unmatched: 9. The CDR3 has 15 amino acids. The CDR3 is CASSALPGGDEKLFF. The DNA for the CDR3 is TGTGCCAGCAGCGCCCTCCCAGGGGGTGATGAAAAACTGTTTTTT.

For the CDR3, the DNA is TGTGCCAGCAGCCAGGGGACAAACTCTGGAAACACCATATATTTT. It specifies CASSQGTNSGNTIYF. The chain couples TRBV14 to TRBJ1-3; possible D gene TRBD1, 6 bases. The germline V gene has CDR1 SGHDN and CDR2 FVKESK. The CDR3 contains 15 residues. V was cut by 3 bases and J by 0 bases, with 9 bases left in between.

This clonotype appeared a single time. This rearrangement joins TRBV11-2 to TRBJ2-2; 7 nucleotides match TRBD2. The length of the CDR3 is 15 residues. V shed 2 bases, J shed 2 bases, and the junction held 2 bases outside the gene matches. Germline loops: CDR1 SGHAT, CDR2 FQNNGV. CDR3 region: CASSLPSGNTGELFF. DNA for the CDR3: TGTGCCAGCAGCTTACCTAGCGGTAACACCGGGGAGCTGTTTTTT.